These 14 T cell receptor beta chains originate from one sample sequenced in a study of cytomegalovirus exposure and HLA in healthy donors (dated by TCRdb to about 2017). The library was prepared using the immunoSEQ multiplex PCR assay. A mixture of 60 forward primers for TCR Vbeta segments and 13 reverse primers for TCR Jbeta segments was used in the multiplex PCR. Here the immuneACCESS table is served through TCRdb, limited to in-frame sequences with V and J called. Missing clones are a known gap in these copies; in checked studies unresolved V genes cover under half, and the rest lacks a known reason. This sample is represented by some 130,000 clones; 55% to 75% of them were singletons. The ten largest clones take up about 3% of the sample. The specimen was PBMCs. These receptor sequences come from a human donor in good health.

This clone has more than one count but fewer than ten. The chain employs TRBV6-5 and TRBJ2-1; TRBD2 matches at 8 bases. There are 14 residues in the CDR3. V dropped 4 bases and J dropped 2; count of bases not matched to a gene: 1. Germline V gene lookup returns CDR1 MNHEY and CDR2 SVGAGI. CDR3 DNA sequence: TGTGCCAGCAGTTGGGGACTAGCCTACAATGAGCAGTTCTTC. This translates into CASSWGLAYNEQFF.

This CDR3 reads CASSTQGAFSMYF. CDR3 sequence (DNA): TGTGCCAGCAGTACACAGGGTGCCTTTAGTATGTACTTC. This chain links TRBV25-1 with TRBJ2-7; D may be TRBD1 (6 bases). Germline V lookup: CDR1 MGHDK, CDR2 SYGVNS. V was pared by 5 bases and J by 12 bases, with 20 bases between. The CDR3 loop spans 13 amino acids.

The chain links TRBV30 to TRBJ2-7; D might be TRBD2 (6 bases). CDR3 length: 14 amino acids. Trimming stripped 3 bases from V and 5 bases from J, with 17 bases between. Germline-derived CDR1 and CDR2 are GTSNPN and SVGIG (reference sequence). As DNA, the CDR3 is TGTGCCTGGAGCGAAACTCCGGGACTCAACGAGCAGTACTTC. Its protein product is CAWSETPGLNEQYF.

The chain uses TRBV6-5 and TRBJ1-4; a possible D gene is TRBD1 (6 bases). V was shortened by 6 bases and J by 6 bases, with 8 bases between the two germline ends. The CDR3 contains 12 residues. CDR1 is MNHEY and CDR2 is SVGAGI in the germline V gene. In DNA, the CDR3 is TGTGCCAGCAGCAGGGGAGATGAAAAACTGTTTTTT. Translation: CASSRGDEKLFF.

The chain has TRBV6-6 and TRBJ2-7; the match to TRBD1 covers 7 bases. V was pared by 6 bases and J by 2 bases, with 10 bases of the junction left unmatched. The V gene's germline CDR1 is MNHNY and CDR2 SVGAGI (reference sequence). The CDR3 is 15 amino acids. This chain's CDR3 is CASRPGPGTAYEQYF. For the CDR3, the DNA is TGTGCCAGCAGACCGGGTCCCGGGACAGCCTACGAGCAGTACTTC.

The gene calls are TRBV6-6 and TRBJ2-3; 9 bases are shared with TRBD2. The CDR3 has 14 amino acids. Germline-derived CDR1 and CDR2 are MNHNY and SVGAGI (reference sequence). Trimming took 2 bases from V and 5 from J; bases not matched to a gene: 2. In DNA form, the CDR3 reads TGTGCCAGCAGTTACGGGCGGGGGGGAGATACGCAGTATTTT. As protein: CASSYGRGGDTQYF.

The chain uses TRBV30 and TRBJ2-7; D is possibly TRBD1 (6 bases). This CDR3 spans 15 amino acids. Per the germline V gene, CDR1 is GTSNPN and CDR2 is SVGIG (reference sequence). V lost 0 bases to trimming and J lost 4 bases, with 16 bases between them. The CDR3 DNA follows: TGTGCCTGGAGTGTAAGTGGGGGCCTTAAGTACGAGCAGTACTTC. This encodes CAWSVSGGLKYEQYF.

V and J are TRBV5-1 and TRBJ2-7, with D possibly being TRBD2 (5 bases). The CDR3 runs to 15 residues. Germline CDR1 is SGHRS and CDR2 is YFSETQ. Trimming pared 4 bases from V and 0 bases from J, leaving 14 bases between. DNA for the CDR3: TGCGCCAGCAGCATAGGACTTGTAAGCTCCTACGAGCAGTACTTC. As protein: CASSIGLVSSYEQYF.

The rearrangement joins TRBV5-4 to TRBJ2-7; TRBD1 matches at 10 bases. This CDR3 has 15 residues. Per germline, CDR1 SGHNT and CDR2 YYREEE (reference sequence). With 4 bases clipped from V and 1 base from J, the junction kept 5 bases outside the gene matches. CDR3 protein: CASSLPGQGSYEQYF. CDR3 in DNA: TGTGCCAGCAGCCTGCCGGGACAGGGGTCCTACGAGCAGTACTTC.

The chain carries TRBV4-3 and TRBJ1-2, with D possibly being TRBD1 (6 bases). Germline CDR1 and CDR2: LGHNA and YSLEER. Between the trimmed V and J ends, which lost 3 bases and 2 bases, there was a span of 10 bases. The CDR3 sequence is 14 residues long. CDR3 loop: CASSQGHGNYGYTF. CDR3 sequence (DNA): TGCGCCAGCAGCCAGGGACACGGAAACTATGGCTACACCTTC.

This clone was seen more than once but under ten times. The V and J genes are TRBV11-2 and TRBJ2-7, with D perhaps matching TRBD2 (5 bases). The CDR3 spans 15 residues. Germline values: CDR1 SGHAT, CDR2 FQNNGV. Trimming removed 0 bases from V and 0 bases from J, with 9 bases in between. CDR3 nucleotides: TGTGCCAGCAGCTTAGAAACGGGGATCTCCTACGAGCAGTACTTC. This gives the protein CASSLETGISYEQYF.

The chain uses TRBV9 and TRBJ2-1; no reliable D call. Germline V gene sequence: CDR1 SGDLS, CDR2 YYNGEE. The CDR3 has 16 residues. Trimming cost V 0 bases and J 2 bases, with 12 bases left between them. The CDR3 DNA reads as TGTGCCAGCAGCGTAGGGAACGCGGAGACCTACAATGAGCAGTTCTTC. Residues: CASSVGNAETYNEQFF.

Concerning this clone itself: Germline and junction disagree at one end, which may indicate a read error. The chain uses TRBV30 and TRBJ1-6, with D tentatively TRBD1 (6 bases). Germline V gene sequence: CDR1 GTSNPN, CDR2 SVGIG (reference sequence). The length of the CDR3 is 16 residues. The CDR3: CAWRETGRSYSSPLHF. Here the CDR3 DNA reads TGTGCCTGGAGGGAGACAGGAAGGTCCTATAGTTCACCCCTCCACTTT.

This chain links TRBV5-4 with TRBJ1-1, with TRBD1 matching 7 bases. J gave up 0 bases and V 1 base, and 3 bases lay outside the gene matches. This CDR3 has 15 residues. CDR1 SGHNT and CDR2 YYREEE come from the germline V gene (reference sequence). The CDR3 nucleotides are TGTGCCAGCAGCTTGACAGGGGTTTTGAACACTGAAGCTTTCTTT. Its protein is CASSLTGVLNTEAFF.